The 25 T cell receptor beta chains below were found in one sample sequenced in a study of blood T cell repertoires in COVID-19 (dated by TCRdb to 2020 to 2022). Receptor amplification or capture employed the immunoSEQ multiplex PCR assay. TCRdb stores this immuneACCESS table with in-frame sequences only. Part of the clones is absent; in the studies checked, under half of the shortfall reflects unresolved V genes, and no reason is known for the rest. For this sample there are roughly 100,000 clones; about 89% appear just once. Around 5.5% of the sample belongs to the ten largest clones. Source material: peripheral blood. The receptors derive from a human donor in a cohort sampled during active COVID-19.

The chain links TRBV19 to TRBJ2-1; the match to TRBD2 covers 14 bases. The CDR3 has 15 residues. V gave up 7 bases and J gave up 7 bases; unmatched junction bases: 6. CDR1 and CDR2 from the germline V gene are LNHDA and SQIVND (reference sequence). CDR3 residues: CASTTGTSGSNEQFF. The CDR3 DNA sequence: TGTGCCAGTACAACCGGGACTAGCGGGAGTAATGAGCAGTTCTTC.

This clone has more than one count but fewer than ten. The chain's CDR3 is CATHRDRYYEQYF. The CDR3, as DNA: TGTGCCACCCACCGGGACAGATACTACGAGCAGTACTTC. V and J are TRBV5-4 and TRBJ2-7; 7 nucleotides line up with TRBD1. The J segment lost 3 bases and the V segment lost 9 bases, leaving 9 bases of the junction unmatched. CDR1 and CDR2 (germline): SGHNT, YYREEE (reference sequence). The CDR3 sequence is 13 residues long.

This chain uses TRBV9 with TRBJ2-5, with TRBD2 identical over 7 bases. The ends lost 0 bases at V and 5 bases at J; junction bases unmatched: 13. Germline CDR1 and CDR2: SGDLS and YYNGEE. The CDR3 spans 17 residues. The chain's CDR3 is CASSVAERGYPGETQYF. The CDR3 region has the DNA TGTGCCAGCAGCGTAGCAGAGCGGGGCTACCCCGGGGAGACCCAGTACTTC.

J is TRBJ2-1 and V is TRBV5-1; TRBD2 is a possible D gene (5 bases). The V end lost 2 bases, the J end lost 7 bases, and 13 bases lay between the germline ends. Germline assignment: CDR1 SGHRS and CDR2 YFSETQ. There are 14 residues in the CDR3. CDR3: CASSFGSGGNEQFF. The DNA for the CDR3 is TGCGCCAGCAGCTTCGGGTCAGGCGGGAATGAGCAGTTCTTC. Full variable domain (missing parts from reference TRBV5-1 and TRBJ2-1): KAGVTQTPRYLIKTRGQQVTLSCSPISGHRSVSWYQQTPGQGLQFLFEYFSETQRNKGNFPGRFSGRQFSNSRSEMNVSTLELGDSALYLCASSFGSGGNEQFFGPGTRLTVL.

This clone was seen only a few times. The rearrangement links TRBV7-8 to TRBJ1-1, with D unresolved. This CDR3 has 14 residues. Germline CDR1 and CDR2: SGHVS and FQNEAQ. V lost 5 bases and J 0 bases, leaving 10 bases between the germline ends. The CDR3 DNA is TGTGCCAGCAGCCCGCAGCGAATGAACACTGAAGCTTTCTTT. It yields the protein CASSPQRMNTEAFF.

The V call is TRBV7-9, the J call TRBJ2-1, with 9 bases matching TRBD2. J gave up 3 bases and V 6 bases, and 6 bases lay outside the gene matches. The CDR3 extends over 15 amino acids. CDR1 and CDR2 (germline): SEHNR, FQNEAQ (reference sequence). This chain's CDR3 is CASSRAGGGYNEQFF. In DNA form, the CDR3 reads TGTGCCAGCAGTAGAGCGGGAGGTGGCTACAATGAGCAGTTCTTC.

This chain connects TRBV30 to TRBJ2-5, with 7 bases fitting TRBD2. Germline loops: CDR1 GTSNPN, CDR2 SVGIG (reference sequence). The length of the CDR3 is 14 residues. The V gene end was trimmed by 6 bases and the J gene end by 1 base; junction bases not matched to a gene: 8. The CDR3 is CACTRLASQETQYF. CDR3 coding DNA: TGTGCCTGCACAAGACTAGCCTCCCAAGAGACCCAGTACTTC. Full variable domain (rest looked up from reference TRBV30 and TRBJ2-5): SQTIHQWPATLVQPVGSPLSLECTVEGTSNPNLYWYRQAAGRGLQLLFYSVGIGQISSEVPQNLSASRPQDRQFILSSKKLLLSDSGFYLCACTRLASQETQYFGPGTRLLVL.

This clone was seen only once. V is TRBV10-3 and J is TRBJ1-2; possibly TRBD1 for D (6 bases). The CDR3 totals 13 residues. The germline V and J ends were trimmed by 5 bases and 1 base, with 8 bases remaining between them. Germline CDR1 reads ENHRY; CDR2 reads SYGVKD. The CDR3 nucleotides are TGTGCCATCAGTCCGGACAGTAACTATGGCTACACCTTC. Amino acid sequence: CAISPDSNYGYTF.

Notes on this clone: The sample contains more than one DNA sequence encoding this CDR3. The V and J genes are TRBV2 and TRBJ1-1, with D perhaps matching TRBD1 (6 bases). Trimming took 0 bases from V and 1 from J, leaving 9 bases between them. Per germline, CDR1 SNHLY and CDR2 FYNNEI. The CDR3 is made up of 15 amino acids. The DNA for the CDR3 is TGTGCCAGCAGTGAAGCCAGGACAGCGAACACTGAAGCTTTCTTT. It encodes CASSEARTANTEAFF.

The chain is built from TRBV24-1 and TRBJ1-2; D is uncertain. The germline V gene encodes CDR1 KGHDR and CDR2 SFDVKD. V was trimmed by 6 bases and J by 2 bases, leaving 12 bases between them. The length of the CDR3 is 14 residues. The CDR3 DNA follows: TGTGCCACCAGTCCCCGGACGGGGAACTATGGCTACACCTTC. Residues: CATSPRTGNYGYTF.

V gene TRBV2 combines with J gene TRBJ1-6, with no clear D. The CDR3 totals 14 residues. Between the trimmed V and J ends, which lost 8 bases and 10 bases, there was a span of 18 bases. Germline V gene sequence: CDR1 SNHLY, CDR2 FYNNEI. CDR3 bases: TGTGCCAGCGACACTTTGGAGGGCCGGTCACCCCTCCACTTT. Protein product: CASDTLEGRSPLHF.

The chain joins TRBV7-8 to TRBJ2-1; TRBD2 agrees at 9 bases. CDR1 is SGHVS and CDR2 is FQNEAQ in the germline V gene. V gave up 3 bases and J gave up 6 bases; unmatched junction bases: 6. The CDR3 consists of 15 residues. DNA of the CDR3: TGTGCCAGCAGCTTGGTGCGGGGGGGTAGCAATGAGCAGTTCTTC. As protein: CASSLVRGGSNEQFF.

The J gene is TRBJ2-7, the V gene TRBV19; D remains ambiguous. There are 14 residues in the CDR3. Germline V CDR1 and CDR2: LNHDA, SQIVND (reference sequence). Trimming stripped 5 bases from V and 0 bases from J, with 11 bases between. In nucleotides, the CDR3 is TGTGCCAGTAGTTCGACTCGAACCTCCTACGAGCAGTACTTC. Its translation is CASSSTRTSYEQYF.

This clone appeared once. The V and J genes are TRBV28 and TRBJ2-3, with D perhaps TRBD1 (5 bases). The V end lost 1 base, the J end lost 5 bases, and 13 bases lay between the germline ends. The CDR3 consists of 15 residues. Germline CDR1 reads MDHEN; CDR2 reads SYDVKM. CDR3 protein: CASSLYPGLVDTQYF. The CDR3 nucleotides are TGTGCCAGCAGTTTATACCCAGGGCTGGTAGATACGCAGTATTTT. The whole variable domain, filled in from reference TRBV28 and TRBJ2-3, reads DVKVTQSSRYLVKRTGEKVFLECVQDMDHENMFWYRQDPGLGLRLIYFSYDVKMKEKGDIPEGYSVSREKKERFSLILESASTNQTSMYLCASSLYPGLVDTQYFGPGTRLTVL.

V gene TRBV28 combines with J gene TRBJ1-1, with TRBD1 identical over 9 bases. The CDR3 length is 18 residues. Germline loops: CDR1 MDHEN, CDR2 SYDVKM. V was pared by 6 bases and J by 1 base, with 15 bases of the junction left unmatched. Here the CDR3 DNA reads TGTGCCAGCAGCGGGAGGAACAGGGGGCGGCTGGGGAACACTGAAGCTTTCTTT. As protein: CASSGRNRGRLGNTEAFF.

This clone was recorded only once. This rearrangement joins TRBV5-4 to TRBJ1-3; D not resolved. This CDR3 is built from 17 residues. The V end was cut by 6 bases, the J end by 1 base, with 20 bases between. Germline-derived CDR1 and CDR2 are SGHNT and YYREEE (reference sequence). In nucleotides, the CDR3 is TGTGCCAGCACCTCGGACCCAGGAGGAACATCTGGAAACACCATATATTTT. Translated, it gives CASTSDPGGTSGNTIYF.

The CDR3 spells CASRVQGAGGNTIYF. In DNA form, the CDR3 reads TGTGCCAGCAGAGTACAGGGGGCGGGGGGAAACACCATATATTTT. The gene calls are TRBV6-5 and TRBJ1-3; 9 bases agree with TRBD1. The CDR3 is 15 residues long. Germline values: CDR1 MNHEY, CDR2 SVGAGI. V trimming: 6 bases; J trimming: 4 bases; junction bases outside the gene matches: 7.

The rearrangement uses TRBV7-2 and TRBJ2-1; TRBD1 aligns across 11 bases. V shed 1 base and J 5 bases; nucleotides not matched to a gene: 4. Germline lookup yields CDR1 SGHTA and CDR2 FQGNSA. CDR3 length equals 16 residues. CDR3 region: CASSLVWDRGNNEQFF. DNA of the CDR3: TGTGCCAGCAGCTTAGTTTGGGACAGGGGGAACAATGAGCAGTTCTTC.

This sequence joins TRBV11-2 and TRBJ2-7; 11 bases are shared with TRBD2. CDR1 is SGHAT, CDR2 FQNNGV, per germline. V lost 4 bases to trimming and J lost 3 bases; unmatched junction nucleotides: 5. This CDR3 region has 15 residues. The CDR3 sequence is CASSSGTSGYYEQYF. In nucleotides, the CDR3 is TGTGCCAGCAGCTCGGGGACTAGCGGATACTACGAGCAGTACTTC.

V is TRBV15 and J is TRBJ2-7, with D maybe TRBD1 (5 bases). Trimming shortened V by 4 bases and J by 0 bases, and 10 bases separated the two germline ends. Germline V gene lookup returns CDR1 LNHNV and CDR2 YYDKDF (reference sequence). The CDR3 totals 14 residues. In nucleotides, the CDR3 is TGTGCCACCAGCATGACAGAGAACTCCTACGAGCAGTACTTC. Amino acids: CATSMTENSYEQYF.

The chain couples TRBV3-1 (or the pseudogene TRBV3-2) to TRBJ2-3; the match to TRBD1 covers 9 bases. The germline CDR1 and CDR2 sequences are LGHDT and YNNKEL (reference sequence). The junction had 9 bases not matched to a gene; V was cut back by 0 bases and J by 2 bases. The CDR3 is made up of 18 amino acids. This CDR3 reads CASSQDPGTGRNTDTQYF. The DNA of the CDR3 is TGTGCCAGCAGCCAAGATCCCGGGACAGGGAGGAACACAGATACGCAGTATTTT.

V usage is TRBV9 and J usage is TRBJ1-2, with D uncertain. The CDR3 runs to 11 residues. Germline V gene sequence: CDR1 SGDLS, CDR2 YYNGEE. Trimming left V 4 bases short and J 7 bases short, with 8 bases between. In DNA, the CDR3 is TGTGCCAGCAGCCGGGAATTTGGCTACACCTTC. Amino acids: CASSREFGYTF.

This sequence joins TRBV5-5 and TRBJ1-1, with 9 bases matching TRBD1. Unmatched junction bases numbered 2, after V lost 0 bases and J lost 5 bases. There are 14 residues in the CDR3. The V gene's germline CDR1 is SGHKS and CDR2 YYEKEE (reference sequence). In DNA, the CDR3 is TGTGCCAGCAGCTTGGGGACAGGGGCTACTGAAGCTTTCTTT. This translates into CASSLGTGATEAFF.

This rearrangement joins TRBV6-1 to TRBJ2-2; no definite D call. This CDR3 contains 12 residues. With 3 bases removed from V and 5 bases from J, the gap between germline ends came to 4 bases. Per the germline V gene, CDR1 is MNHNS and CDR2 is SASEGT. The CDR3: CASSDRTGELFF. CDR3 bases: TGTGCCAGCAGTGACCGTACCGGGGAGCTGTTTTTT.

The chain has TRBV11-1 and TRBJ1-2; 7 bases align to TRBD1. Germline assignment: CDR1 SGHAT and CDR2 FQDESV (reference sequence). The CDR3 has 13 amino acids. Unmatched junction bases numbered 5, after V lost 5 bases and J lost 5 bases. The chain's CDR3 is CASSLGQQYGYTF. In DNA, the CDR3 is TGTGCCAGCAGCCTGGGACAGCAGTATGGCTACACCTTC.